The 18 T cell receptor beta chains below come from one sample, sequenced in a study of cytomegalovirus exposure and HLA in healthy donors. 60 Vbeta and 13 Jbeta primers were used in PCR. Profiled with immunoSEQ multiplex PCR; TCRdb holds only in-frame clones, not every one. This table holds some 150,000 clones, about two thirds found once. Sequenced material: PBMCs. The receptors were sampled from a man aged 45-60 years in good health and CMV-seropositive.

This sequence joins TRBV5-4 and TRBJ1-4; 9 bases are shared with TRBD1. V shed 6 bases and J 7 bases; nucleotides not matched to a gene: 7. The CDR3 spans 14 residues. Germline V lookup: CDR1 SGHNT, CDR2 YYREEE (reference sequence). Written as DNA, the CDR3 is TGTGCCAGCACCAGGGACAGGGAAGGTGAAAAACTGTTTTTT. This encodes CASTRDREGEKLFF.

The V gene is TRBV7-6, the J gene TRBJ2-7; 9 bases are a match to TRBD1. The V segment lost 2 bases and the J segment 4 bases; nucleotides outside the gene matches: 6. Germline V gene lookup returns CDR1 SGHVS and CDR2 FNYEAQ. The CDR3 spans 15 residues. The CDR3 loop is CASSLRQGENYEQYF. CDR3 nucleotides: TGTGCCAGCAGCTTAAGACAGGGGGAGAATTACGAGCAGTACTTC.

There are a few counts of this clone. The CDR3 DNA sequence: TGTGCCAGCAGCCTAGCGGGAGGCGATGAGCAGTACTTC. It is translated as CASSLAGGDEQYF. J is TRBJ2-7 and V is TRBV4-2, with 10 bases that match TRBD2. The CDR3 runs 13 residues. The V and J ends lost 4 bases and 7 bases, in that order; junction bases with no gene match: 4. CDR1 and CDR2 (germline): LGHNA, YNFKEQ.

For the CDR3, the DNA is TGTGCCAGCTCACTAACGGGGGAAACCTACGAGCAGTACTTC. It yields the protein CASSLTGETYEQYF. The gene calls are TRBV18 and TRBJ2-7, with D possibly TRBD2 on 6 matching bases. This CDR3 is built from 14 residues. The V gene lost 4 bases and the J gene lost 2 bases, with 12 bases spanning the gap. Germline V CDR1 and CDR2: KGHSH, LQKENI.

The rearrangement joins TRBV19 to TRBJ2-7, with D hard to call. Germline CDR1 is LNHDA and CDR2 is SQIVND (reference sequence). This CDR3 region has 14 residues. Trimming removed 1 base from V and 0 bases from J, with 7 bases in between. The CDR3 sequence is CASSIVSGSYEQYF. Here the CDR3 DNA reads TGTGCCAGTAGTATAGTATCAGGCTCCTACGAGCAGTACTTC.

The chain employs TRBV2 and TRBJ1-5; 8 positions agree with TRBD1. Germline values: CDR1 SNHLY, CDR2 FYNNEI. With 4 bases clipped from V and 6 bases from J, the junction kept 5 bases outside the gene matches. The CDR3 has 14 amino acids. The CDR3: CASSAWTGFQPQHF. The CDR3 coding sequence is TGTGCCAGCAGTGCTTGGACAGGGTTTCAGCCCCAGCATTTT.

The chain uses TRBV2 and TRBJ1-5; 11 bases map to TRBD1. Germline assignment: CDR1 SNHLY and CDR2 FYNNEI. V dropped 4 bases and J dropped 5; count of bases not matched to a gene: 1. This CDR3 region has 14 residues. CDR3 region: CASSGTGGDQPQHF. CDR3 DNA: TGTGCCAGCAGTGGGACAGGGGGCGATCAGCCCCAGCATTTT.

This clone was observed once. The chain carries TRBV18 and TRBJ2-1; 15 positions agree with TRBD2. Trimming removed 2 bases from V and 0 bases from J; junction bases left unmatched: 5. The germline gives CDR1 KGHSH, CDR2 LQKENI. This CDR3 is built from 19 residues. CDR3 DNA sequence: TGTGCCAGCTCACCAAGGACTAGCGGGGGGGCCAGCTCCTACAATGAGCAGTTCTTC. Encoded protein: CASSPRTSGGASSYNEQFF.

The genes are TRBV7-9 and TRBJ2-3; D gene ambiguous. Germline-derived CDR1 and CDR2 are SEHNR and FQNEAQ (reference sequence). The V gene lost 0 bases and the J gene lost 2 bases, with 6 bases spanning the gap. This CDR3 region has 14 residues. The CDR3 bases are TGTGCCAGCAGCTTAGCGCACTACACAGATACGCAGTATTTT. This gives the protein CASSLAHYTDTQYF. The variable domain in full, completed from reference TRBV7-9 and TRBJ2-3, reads DTGVSQNPRHKITKRGQNVTFRCDPISEHNRLYWYRQTLGQGPEFLTYFQNEAQLEKSRLLSDRFSAERPKGSFSTLEIQRTEQGDSAMYLCASSLAHYTDTQYFGPGTRLTVL.

The CDR3 is CASSSGQGRSYNEQFF. The CDR3 coding sequence is TGTGCCAGCAGTTCCGGACAGGGTAGGTCCTACAATGAGCAGTTCTTC. V and J are TRBV27 and TRBJ2-1; 8 bases map to TRBD1. Germline loops: CDR1 MNHEY, CDR2 SMNVEV (reference sequence). J was trimmed by 1 base and V by 4 bases; bases with no gene match: 6. The CDR3 consists of 16 residues.

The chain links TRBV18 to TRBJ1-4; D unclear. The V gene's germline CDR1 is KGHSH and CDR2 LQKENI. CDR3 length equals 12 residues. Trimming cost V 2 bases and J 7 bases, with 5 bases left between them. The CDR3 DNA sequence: TGTGCCAGCTCACCAGGGAGTGAAAAACTGTTTTTT. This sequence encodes CASSPGSEKLFF.

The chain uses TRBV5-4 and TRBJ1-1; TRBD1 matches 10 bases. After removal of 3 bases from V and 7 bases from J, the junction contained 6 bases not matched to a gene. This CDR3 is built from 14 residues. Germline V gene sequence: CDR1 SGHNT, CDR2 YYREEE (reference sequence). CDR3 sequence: CASSSKDRGNEAFF. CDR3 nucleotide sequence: TGTGCCAGCAGCTCAAAGGACAGGGGGAATGAAGCTTTCTTT.

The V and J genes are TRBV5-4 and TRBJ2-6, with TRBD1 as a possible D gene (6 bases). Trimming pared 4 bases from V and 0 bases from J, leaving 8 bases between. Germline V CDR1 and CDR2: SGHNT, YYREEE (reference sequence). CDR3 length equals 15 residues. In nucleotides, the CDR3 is TGTGCCAGCAGCCCAGGGGCCTCTGGGGCCAACGTCCTGACTTTC. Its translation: CASSPGASGANVLTF.

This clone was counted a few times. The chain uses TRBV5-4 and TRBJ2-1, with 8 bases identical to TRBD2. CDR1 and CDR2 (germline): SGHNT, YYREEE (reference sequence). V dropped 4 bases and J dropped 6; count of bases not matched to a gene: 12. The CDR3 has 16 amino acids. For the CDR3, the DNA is TGTGCCAGCAGCCCCTCGGGAGGGGGTAACGTCAATGAGCAGTTCTTC. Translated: CASSPSGGGNVNEQFF. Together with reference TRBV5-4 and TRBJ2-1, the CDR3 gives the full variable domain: ETGVTQSPTHLIKTRGQQVTLRCSSQSGHNTVSWYQQALGQGPQFIFQYYREEENGRGNFPPRFSGLQFPNYSSELNVNALELDDSALYLCASSPSGGGNVNEQFFGPGTRLTVL.

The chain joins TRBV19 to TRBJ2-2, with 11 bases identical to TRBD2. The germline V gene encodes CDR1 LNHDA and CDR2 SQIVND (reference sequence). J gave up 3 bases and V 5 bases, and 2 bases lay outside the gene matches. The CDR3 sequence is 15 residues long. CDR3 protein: CASSVLAGDTGELFF. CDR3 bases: TGTGCCAGTAGTGTACTAGCGGGAGACACCGGGGAGCTGTTTTTT.

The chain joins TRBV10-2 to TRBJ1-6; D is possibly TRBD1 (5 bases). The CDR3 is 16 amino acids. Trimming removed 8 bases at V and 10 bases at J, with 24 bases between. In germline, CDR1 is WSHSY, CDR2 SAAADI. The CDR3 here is CASGGGEDIRGSPLHF. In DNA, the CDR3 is TGCGCCAGCGGGGGGGGAGAGGACATTCGGGGATCACCCCTCCACTTT.

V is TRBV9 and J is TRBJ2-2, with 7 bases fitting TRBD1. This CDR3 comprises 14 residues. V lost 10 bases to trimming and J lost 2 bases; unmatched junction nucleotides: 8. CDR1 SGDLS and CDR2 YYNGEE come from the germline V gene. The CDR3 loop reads CAGGDRVNTGELFF. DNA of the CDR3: TGTGCCGGTGGAGACAGGGTCAACACCGGGGAGCTGTTTTTT.

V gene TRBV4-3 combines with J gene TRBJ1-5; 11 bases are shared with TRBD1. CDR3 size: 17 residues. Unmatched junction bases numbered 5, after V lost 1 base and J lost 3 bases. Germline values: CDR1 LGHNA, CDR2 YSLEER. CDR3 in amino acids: CASSQGGQGAVNQPQHF. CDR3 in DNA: TGCGCCAGCAGCCAAGGAGGACAGGGGGCGGTCAATCAGCCCCAGCATTTT.